This T cell receptor (beta chain) is from a study of blood T cell repertoires in COVID-19. Study in general: The analysed material was cDNA or gDNA that came from T cells, B-cell-depleted T cells, or PBMCs.

The V end lost 3 bases, the J end lost 4 bases, and 13 bases lay between the germline ends. The length of the CDR3 is 14 residues. Germline CDR1 and CDR2: SGDLS and YYNGEE. Only in-frame clones appear in the TCRdb table, and some are missing; sequencing was by immunoSEQ multiplex PCR. The sample has some 45,000 clones; 82% are singletons. Sequenced sample: peripheral blood. The TCR was taken from a woman aged 60-75 years with acute or convalescent COVID-19. The genes are TRBV9 and TRBJ1-2; D call uncertain. The CDR3, as DNA: TGTGCCAGCAGCGGGCGAGGCAGACTCTATGGCTACACCTTC. Translating gives CASSGRGRLYGYTF.